The rows below give T cell receptor beta chains drawn from one sample of a study of metastatic and nonmetastatic thyroid tumors. TCRdb redid the clone calls on the PCR reads using MiXCR. Among 20,000 to 25,000 clones listed, roughly 10% were seen once. The sequencing input was blood. The receptor set was obtained from a female donor with papillary thyroid cancer or a benign thyroid nodule (not recorded which). Some clones in this sample may be carry-over from other donors' samples. CDR3s include the opening cysteine and the closing phenylalanine or tryptophan. The D gene is left open where the match is weak. Expanded clones are given a class, and other clones once, few, many or no size at all.

>many|15|TRBD2|TRBV11-1|TRBJ2-3
CASRWTSGNTDTQYF
TGTGCCAGCAGATGGACTAGCGGGAACACAGATACGCAGTATTTT
>many|16|TRBD2|TRBV12-3/TRBV12-4|TRBJ2-2
CASSLGGGANTGELFF
TGTGCCAGCAGTTTAGGGGGGGGGGCGAACACCGGGGAGCTGTTTTTT
>many|13|.|TRBV30|TRBJ2-1
CAWSDPGYNEQFF
TGTGCCTGGAGTGACCCGGGCTACAATGAGCAGTTCTTC
>many|16|TRBD1|TRBV15|TRBJ2-1
CATSTHRGIGYNEQFF
TGTGCCACCAGCACCCACAGGGGAATTGGGTACAATGAGCAGTTCTTC
>many|12|.|TRBV4-3|TRBJ1-4
CASSQDMEKLFF
TGCGCCAGCAGCCAAGATATGGAAAAACTGTTTTTT
>many|13|.|TRBV19|TRBJ1-5
CASSMGSADTQHF
TGTGCCAGTAGTATGGGTAGCGCAGATACGCAGCATTTT
>many|15|TRBD2|TRBV15|TRBJ2-1
CATSRGTRTRAEQFF
TGTGCCACCAGCAGAGGGACTAGAACACGGGCTGAGCAGTTCTTC
>many|14|.|TRBV27|TRBJ1-2
CASSLSGTLYGYTF
TGTGCCAGCAGTCTATCAGGGACTCTCTATGGCTACACCTTC
>.|13|TRBD1|TRBV4-2|TRBJ1-2
CASSLGQLYGYTF
TGTGCCAGCAGCCTGGGACAGCTCTATGGCTACACCTTC
>many|17|.|TRBV3-1|TRBJ2-1
CASSQDKGTSSYNEQFF
TGTGCCAGCAGCCAAGATAAAGGGACCTCTTCCTACAATGAGCAGTTCTTC
>many|11|.|TRBV6-2/TRBV6-3|TRBJ2-4
CASRLLDIQYF
TGTGCCAGCAGGCTACTCGACATTCAGTACTTC
>few|13|.|TRBV19|TRBJ2-1
CVSDTVVGGEQFF
TGTGTCAGTGACACGGTCGTCGGCGGTGAGCAGTTCTTC
>many|14|.|TRBV20-1|TRBJ1-2
CSSPGRGANYGYTF
TGCAGTTCCCCAGGACGGGGCGCTAACTATGGCTACACCTTC
>.|15|.|TRBV12-5|TRBJ1-1
CASGLFRRQNTEAFF
TGTGCTAGTGGTCTATTCAGGCGTCAGAACACTGAAGCTTTCTTT
>many|14|.|TRBV5-8|TRBJ2-7
CASSWDPAPYEQYF
TGTGCCAGCAGCTGGGATCCGGCACCTTACGAGCAGTACTTC
>large|14|TRBD1|TRBV6-4|TRBJ1-6
CASSEDRDNSPLHF
TGTGCCAGCAGTGAGGACAGGGATAATTCACCCCTCCACTTT
>many|14|.|TRBV6-5|TRBJ1-1
CASSYGQVNTEAFF
TGTGCCAGCAGTTACGGGCAGGTGAACACTGAAGCTTTCTTT
>.|21|TRBD2|TRBV2|TRBJ2-1
CASSERGPGWPGTSGYNEQFF
TGTGCCAGCAGTGAGAGGGGGCCGGGTTGGCCAGGGACTAGCGGCTACAATGAGCAGTTCTTC
>.|12|.|TRBV20-1|TRBJ2-1
CSASPSLNEQFF
TGCAGTGCTAGCCCTTCTTTGAATGAGCAGTTCTTC
>many|14|.|TRBV7-2|TRBJ1-2
CASSFAGPTDGYTF
TGTGCCAGCAGCTTCGCAGGGCCCACCGATGGCTACACCTTC
>many|18|TRBD2|TRBV3-1|TRBJ2-4
CASSQLAGGTLAKNIQYF
TGTGCCAGCAGCCAACTAGCGGGAGGTACCCTAGCCAAAAACATTCAGTACTTC
>many|16|TRBD1|TRBV27|TRBJ2-4
CASSPDRGRAKNIQYF
TGTGCCAGCAGTCCCGACAGGGGGCGAGCCAAAAACATTCAGTACTTC
>many|15|.|TRBV4-2|TRBJ1-1
CASSQVPSTNTEAFF
TGTGCCAGCAGCCAAGTACCTTCTACGAACACTGAAGCTTTCTTT
>medium-sized|11|.|TRBV12-3/TRBV12-4|TRBJ2-2
CATSGGGELFF
TGTGCCACCTCTGGGGGAGGGGAGCTGTTTTTT
>many|15|TRBD1|TRBV6-1|TRBJ2-7
CASSLDRAKSYEQYF
TGTGCCAGCAGTCTGGACAGGGCCAAGTCCTACGAGCAGTACTTC
>.|11|.|TRBV20-1|TRBJ1-2
CSAPSRGNYTF
TGCAGTGCCCCCTCCCGGGGGAACTACACCTTC
>medium-sized|16|.|TRBV27|TRBJ1-2
CASSWGGGALPYGYTF
TGTGCCAGCAGTTGGGGAGGGGGGGCGCTCCCCTATGGCTACACCTTC
>.|15|TRBD2|TRBV6-1|TRBJ2-3
CASSGLAGCPDTQYF
TGTGCCAGCAGTGGACTAGCGGGATGTCCAGATACGCAGTATTTT
>medium-sized|14|TRBD1|TRBV6-4|TRBJ2-3
CASSPGTGFDTQYF
TGTGCCAGCAGCCCCGGGACAGGGTTCGATACGCAGTATTTT
>many|17|TRBD2|TRBV19|TRBJ2-7
CASSIYAGTSGRVEQYF
TGTGCCAGTAGTATATACGCTGGGACTAGCGGGAGGGTCGAGCAGTACTTC
>many|13|.|TRBV6-4|TRBJ1-6
CASSEGDNSPLHF
TGTGCCAGCAGTGAGGGGGATAATTCACCCCTCCACTTT
>many|15|.|TRBV24-1|TRBJ2-5
CATSDYATGQETQYF
TGTGCCACCAGTGATTATGCGACAGGCCAAGAGACCCAGTACTTC
>many|15|TRBD2|TRBV7-2|TRBJ2-3
CASSRSGNREDTQYF
TGTGCCAGCAGCCGGAGCGGGAATAGGGAAGATACGCAGTATTTT
>many|13|TRBD1|TRBV3-1|TRBJ1-2
CASSQTGSDGYTF
TGTGCCAGCAGCCAGACAGGGAGCGACGGCTACACCTTC
>many|14|TRBD1|TRBV29-1|TRBJ2-2
CSVARDRVTGELFF
TGCAGCGTTGCTCGGGACAGGGTGACCGGGGAGCTGTTTTTT
>many|18|TRBD2|TRBV6-2/TRBV6-3|TRBJ2-3
CASRLGLAGGPGTDTQYF
TGTGCCAGCAGACTCGGACTAGCGGGAGGGCCGGGCACAGATACGCAGTATTTT
>.|16|TRBD1|TRBV27|TRBJ1-2
CASSLSIGQGIYGYTF
TGTGCCAGCAGTTTATCTATAGGACAGGGAATCTATGGCTACACCTTC
>few|11|.|TRBV6-1|TRBJ2-5
CASMREETKYF
TGTGCCAGCATGAGAGAAGAGACCAAGTACTTC
>many|16|.|TRBV4-1|TRBJ1-6
CASSQETRQGGSPLHF
TGCGCCAGCAGCCAAGAGACCCGGCAGGGAGGTTCACCCCTCCACTTT
>many|15|TRBD2|TRBV7-9|TRBJ2-5
CASSLEFGGQETQYF
TGTGCCAGCAGCTTAGAATTCGGGGGGCAAGAGACCCAGTACTTC
>.|13|.|TRBV6-2/TRBV6-3|TRBJ2-3
CANKPLMTDTQYF
TGTGCCAACAAGCCGCTCATGACAGATACTCAGTATTTT
>many|15|TRBD2|TRBV20-1|TRBJ2-7
CSARDLRLASYEQYF
TGCAGTGCTAGAGATTTGAGACTAGCATCCTACGAGCAGTACTTC
>many|16|.|TRBV11-2|TRBJ2-7
CASSLDLGSGAYEQYF
TGTGCCAGCAGCTTAGATCTGGGTTCAGGGGCCTACGAGCAGTACTTC
>few|14|TRBD1|TRBV6-1|TRBJ1-2
CASSPKGAHYGYTF
TGTGCCAGCAGCCCCAAGGGGGCCCACTATGGCTACACCTTC
>many|14|TRBD1|TRBV7-9|TRBJ2-1
CASSPGQGADEQFF
TGTGCCAGCAGCCCAGGACAGGGGGCAGATGAGCAGTTCTTC
>many|14|.|TRBV2|TRBJ2-5
CASSETGLQETQYF
TGTGCCAGCAGTGAAACAGGACTGCAAGAGACCCAGTACTTC
>medium-sized|13|.|TRBV6-1|TRBJ2-5
CASSWGIQETQYF
TGTGCCAGCAGTTGGGGGATCCAAGAGACCCAGTACTTC
>many|17|TRBD2|TRBV7-8|TRBJ2-1
CASSPGLAGGPNDEQFF
TGTGCCAGCAGCCCAGGACTAGCGGGAGGGCCTAACGATGAGCAGTTCTTC
>many|17|.|TRBV9|TRBJ1-4
CASSHGTTTATNEKLFF
TGTGCCAGCAGCCACGGAACGACTACCGCAACTAATGAAAAACTGTTTTTT
>many|13|.|TRBV6-4|TRBJ2-3
CASSERESDTQYF
TGTGCCAGCAGTGAACGGGAGTCAGATACGCAGTATTTT
>many|14|.|TRBV6-4|TRBJ2-3
CATGEAGSTDTQYF
TGTGCCACCGGCGAGGCAGGGAGCACAGATACGCAGTATTTT
>many|16|TRBD1|TRBV27|TRBJ1-4
CASSVSRGRNNEKLFF
TGTGCCAGCAGTGTAAGCAGGGGGCGAAATAATGAAAAACTGTTTTTT
>medium-sized|15|TRBD2|TRBV28|TRBJ2-7
CASSLLAGGPGEQYF
TGTGCCAGCAGTTTATTGGCGGGAGGGCCGGGCGAGCAGTACTTC
>medium-sized|15|TRBD2|TRBV6-2/TRBV6-3|TRBJ2-1
CASSPSSGIYNEQFF
TGTGCCAGCAGTCCTTCTAGCGGGATCTACAATGAGCAGTTCTTC
>many|14|TRBD2|TRBV7-2|TRBJ2-1
CATRLAGVGNEQFF
TGTGCCACAAGGCTAGCGGGGGTAGGGAATGAGCAGTTCTTC
>many|16|TRBD2|TRBV30|TRBJ2-6
CAWNLAGHSGANVLTF
TGTGCCTGGAATCTAGCGGGACACTCTGGGGCCAACGTCCTGACTTTC
>many|15|.|TRBV4-3|TRBJ2-7
CASSQDEAPYYEQYF
TGCGCCAGCAGCCAAGATGAGGCACCCTACTACGAGCAGTACTTC
>many|15|TRBD1|TRBV7-9|TRBJ2-5
CASSLGTGLFNAQYF
TGTGCCAGCAGCTTAGGGACAGGGTTGTTTAACGCCCAGTACTTC
>many|13|TRBD2|TRBV20-1|TRBJ2-7
CSARTREGSGQYF
TGCAGTGCTAGGACGCGGGAGGGCTCCGGACAGTACTTC
>many|15|.|TRBV7-2|TRBJ2-7
CASSLGRAGTGEQYF
TGTGCCAGCAGCTTAGGGAGGGCAGGGACGGGGGAGCAGTACTTC